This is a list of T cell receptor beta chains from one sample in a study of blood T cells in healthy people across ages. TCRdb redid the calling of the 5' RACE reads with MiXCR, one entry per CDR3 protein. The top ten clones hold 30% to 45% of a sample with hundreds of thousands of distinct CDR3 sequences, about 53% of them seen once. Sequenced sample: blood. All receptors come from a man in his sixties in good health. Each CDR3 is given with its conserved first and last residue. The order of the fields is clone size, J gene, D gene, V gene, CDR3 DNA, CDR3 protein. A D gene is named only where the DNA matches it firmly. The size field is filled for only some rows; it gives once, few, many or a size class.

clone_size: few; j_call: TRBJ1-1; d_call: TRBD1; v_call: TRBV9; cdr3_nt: TGTGCCAGCAGCGAGACAGGGGGCGCGAACACTGAAGCTTTCTTT; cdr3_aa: CASSETGGANTEAFF
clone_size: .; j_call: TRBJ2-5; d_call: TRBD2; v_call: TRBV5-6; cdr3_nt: TGTGCCAGCGCAGGGAGGGTAGAGACCCAGTACTTC; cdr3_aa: CASAGRVETQYF
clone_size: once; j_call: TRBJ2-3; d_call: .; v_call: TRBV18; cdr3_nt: TGTGCCAGCTCACCACCCAGCGGCAGCACAGATACGCAGTATTTT; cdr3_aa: CASSPPSGSTDTQYF
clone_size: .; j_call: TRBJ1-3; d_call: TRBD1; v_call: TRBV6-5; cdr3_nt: TGTGCCAGCGGCAGGGGGCCTGGAAACACCATATATTTT; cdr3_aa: CASGRGPGNTIYF
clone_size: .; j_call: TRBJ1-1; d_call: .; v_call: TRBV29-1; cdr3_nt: TGCAGCGCCTCCGACAGTCGGACTGAAGCTTTCTTT; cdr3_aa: CSASDSRTEAFF
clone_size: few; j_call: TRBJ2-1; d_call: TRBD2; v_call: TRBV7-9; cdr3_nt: TGTGCCAGCAGCCACGAGCGGGGGGGTTGGGATGAGCAGTTCTTC; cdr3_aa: CASSHERGGWDEQFF
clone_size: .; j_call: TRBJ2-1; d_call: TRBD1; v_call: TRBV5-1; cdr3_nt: TGCGCCAGCAGCTTGTTAGGACGGATAGGGGGCCACAATGAGCAGTTCTTC; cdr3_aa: CASSLLGRIGGHNEQFF
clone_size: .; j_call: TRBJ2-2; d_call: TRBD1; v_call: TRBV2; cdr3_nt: TGTGCCAGCAGGGGGGACAGGGTTCGTACCGGGGAGCTGTTTTTT; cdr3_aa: CASRGDRVRTGELFF
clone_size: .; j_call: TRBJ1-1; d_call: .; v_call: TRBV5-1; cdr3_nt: TGCGCCAGCAGCCCGGGGGGGGTATGGGACACTGAAGCTTTCTTT; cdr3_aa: CASSPGGVWDTEAFF
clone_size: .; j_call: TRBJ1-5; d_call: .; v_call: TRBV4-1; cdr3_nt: TGCGCCAGCAGCCAAGACGGTCGGAGTCGGGGCAATCAGCCCCAGCATTTT; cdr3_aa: CASSQDGRSRGNQPQHF
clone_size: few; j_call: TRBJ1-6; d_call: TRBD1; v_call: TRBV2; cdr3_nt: TGTGCCAGCAGAGGGACAGGGCGTAATTCACCCCTCCACTTT; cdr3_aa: CASRGTGRNSPLHF
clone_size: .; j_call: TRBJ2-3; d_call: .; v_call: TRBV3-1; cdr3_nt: TGTGCCAGCAGCCAAGGGGCAGGCCCTCCAGATACGCAGTATTTT; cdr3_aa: CASSQGAGPPDTQYF
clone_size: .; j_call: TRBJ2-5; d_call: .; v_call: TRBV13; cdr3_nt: TGTGCCAGCAGCTTGGGGGACCGGGACGCCAGGCAGTACTTC; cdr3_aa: CASSLGDRDARQYF
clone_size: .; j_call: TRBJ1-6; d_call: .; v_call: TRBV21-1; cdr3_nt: TGTGCCAGCAGCGCCGGGAGCAGGGTCTATAATTCACCCCTCCACTTT; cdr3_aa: CASSAGSRVYNSPLHF
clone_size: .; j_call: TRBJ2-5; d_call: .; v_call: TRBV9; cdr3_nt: TGTGCCAGCAGCGTAGGCGCAGCTGAAGAGACCCAGTACTTC; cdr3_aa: CASSVGAAEETQYF
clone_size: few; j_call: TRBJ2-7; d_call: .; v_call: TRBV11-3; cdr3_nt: TGTGCCAGCAGCAGATCATCTAGCGAGTCCTACGAGCAGTACTTC; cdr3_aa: CASSRSSSESYEQYF
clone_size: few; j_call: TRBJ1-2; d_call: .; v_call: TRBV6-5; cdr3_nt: TGTGCCAGCAGTTACCCGGACAAGAACTATGGCTACACCTTC; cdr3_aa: CASSYPDKNYGYTF
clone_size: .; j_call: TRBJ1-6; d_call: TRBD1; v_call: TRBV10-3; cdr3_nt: TGTGCCATCAGTGAGAGGGCAGGGGGGGAATCACCCCTCCACTTT; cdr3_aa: CAISERAGGESPLHF
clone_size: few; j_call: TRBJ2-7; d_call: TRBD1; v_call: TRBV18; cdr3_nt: TGTGCCAGCTCAACGTCCGGGACAGGGAGGAACGAGCAGTACTTC; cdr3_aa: CASSTSGTGRNEQYF
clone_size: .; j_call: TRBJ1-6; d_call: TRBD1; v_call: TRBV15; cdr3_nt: TGTGCCACCAGCAGAGATCTCCTTGACAGGGATAATTCACCCCTCCACTTT; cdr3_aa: CATSRDLLDRDNSPLHF
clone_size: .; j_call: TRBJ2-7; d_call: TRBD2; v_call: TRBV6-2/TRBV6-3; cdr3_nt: TGTGCCAGCAGAGCCCTAGCGGGGGTCCTACCTCCCTACGAGCAGTACTTC; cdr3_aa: CASRALAGVLPPYEQYF
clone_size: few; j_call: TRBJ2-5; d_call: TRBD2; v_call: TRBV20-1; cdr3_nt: TGCAGTGCCAAAGGACTAGCCCCCGAGACCCAGTACTTC; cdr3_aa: CSAKGLAPETQYF
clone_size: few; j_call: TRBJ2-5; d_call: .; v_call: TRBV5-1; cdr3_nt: TGCGCCAGCAGCTTGGTTCTACAAGGGGAGACCCAGTACTTC; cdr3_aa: CASSLVLQGETQYF
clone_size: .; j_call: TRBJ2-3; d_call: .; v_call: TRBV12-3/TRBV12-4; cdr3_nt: TGTGCCAGCAGCCCGGAGACGGGGGAGGCAGATACGCAGTATTTT; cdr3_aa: CASSPETGEADTQYF
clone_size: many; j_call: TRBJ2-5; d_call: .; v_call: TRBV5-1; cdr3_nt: TGCGCCAGCAGCTTGGGTCAGGAAGAAGAGACCCAGTACTTC; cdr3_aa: CASSLGQEEETQYF
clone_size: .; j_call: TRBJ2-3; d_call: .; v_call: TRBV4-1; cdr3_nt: TGCGCCAGCAGCCCCCCCCCAGCGGGAGATACGCAGTATTTT; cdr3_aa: CASSPPPAGDTQYF
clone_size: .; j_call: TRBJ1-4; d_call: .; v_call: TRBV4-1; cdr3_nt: TGCGCCAGCAGCCTAGTAGGAGGACAGCACGCAACTAATGAAAAACTGTTTTTT; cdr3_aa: CASSLVGGQHATNEKLFF
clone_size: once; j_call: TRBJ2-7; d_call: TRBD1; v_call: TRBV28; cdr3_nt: TGTGCCAGTAATTCCGGGACAGGGGTCAACGAGCAGTACTTC; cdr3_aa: CASNSGTGVNEQYF
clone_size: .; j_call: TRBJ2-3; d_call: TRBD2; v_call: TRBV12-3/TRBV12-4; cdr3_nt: TGTGCCAGCACCATAGCGGGGGGGTTTCGAGATACGCAGTATTTT; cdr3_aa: CASTIAGGFRDTQYF
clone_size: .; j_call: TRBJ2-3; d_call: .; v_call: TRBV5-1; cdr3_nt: TGCGCCAGCAGCTTGATAGGGGATGGGGTCACAGATACGCAGTATTTT; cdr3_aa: CASSLIGDGVTDTQYF
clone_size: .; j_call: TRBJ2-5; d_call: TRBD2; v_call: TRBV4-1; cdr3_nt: TGCGCCAGCAGCCGGTCGGGGACTAGAGAGACCCAGTACTTC; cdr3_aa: CASSRSGTRETQYF
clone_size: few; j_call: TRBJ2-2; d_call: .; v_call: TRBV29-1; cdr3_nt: TGCAGCGTTGCCGGGCCTCCGGGCGGGGAGCTGTTTTTT; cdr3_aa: CSVAGPPGGELFF
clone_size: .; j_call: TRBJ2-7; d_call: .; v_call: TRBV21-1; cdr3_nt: TGTGCCAGCAGGGGACCGGGACCACTTTACGAGCAGTACTTC; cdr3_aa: CASRGPGPLYEQYF
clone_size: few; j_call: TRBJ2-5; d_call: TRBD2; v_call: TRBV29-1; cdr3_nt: TGCAGTGCTAGCGGGGGGTTCCAAGAGACCCAGTACTTC; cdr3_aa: CSASGGFQETQYF
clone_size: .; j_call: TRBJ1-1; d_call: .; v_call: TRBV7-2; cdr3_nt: TGTGCCAGCAGCTTGTTCCAAGGGCCTGAAGCTTTCTTT; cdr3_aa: CASSLFQGPEAFF
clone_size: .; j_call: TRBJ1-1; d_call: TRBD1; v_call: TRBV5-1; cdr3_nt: TGCGCCAGCAGCGTAACAGGGGCCCCCACTGAAGCTTTCTTT; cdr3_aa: CASSVTGAPTEAFF
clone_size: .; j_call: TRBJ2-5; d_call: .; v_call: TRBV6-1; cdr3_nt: TGTGCCAGCAGCCTCGGGGCCTTGGGGACCCAGTACTTC; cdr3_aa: CASSLGALGTQYF
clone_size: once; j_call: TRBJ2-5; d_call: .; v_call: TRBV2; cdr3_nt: TGTGCCAGCAGAAGGATTGAGACCCAGTACTTC; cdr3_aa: CASRRIETQYF
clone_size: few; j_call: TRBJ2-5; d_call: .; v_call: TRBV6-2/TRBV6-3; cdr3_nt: TGTGCCAGCAGTTCCGACAGTCGTCGGGGAGAGACCCAGTACTTC; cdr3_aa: CASSSDSRRGETQYF
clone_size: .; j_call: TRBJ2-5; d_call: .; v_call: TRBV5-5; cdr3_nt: TGTGCCAGCAGCCAGGTTCTCGGCGGTACTCCAGAGCAGTACTTC; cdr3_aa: CASSQVLGGTPEQYF
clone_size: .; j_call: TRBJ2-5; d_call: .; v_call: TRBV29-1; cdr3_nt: TGCAGCGCGCCCCAAGGCCCGGGGATTCAAGAGACCCAGTACTTC; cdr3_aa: CSAPQGPGIQETQYF
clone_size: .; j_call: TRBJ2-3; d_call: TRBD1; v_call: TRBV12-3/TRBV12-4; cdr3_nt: TGTGCCAGCAGTCTCCCGACAGGGGGCATAGATACGCAGTATTTT; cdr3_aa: CASSLPTGGIDTQYF
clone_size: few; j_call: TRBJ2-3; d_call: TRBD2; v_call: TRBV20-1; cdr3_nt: TGCAGTGCCGGGACTAGCGGGGCGAGGGATACGCAGTATTTT; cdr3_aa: CSAGTSGARDTQYF
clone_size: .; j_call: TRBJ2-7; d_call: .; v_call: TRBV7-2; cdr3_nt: TGTGCCCGTAACGAACAGGGCATCTACGAGCAGTACTTC; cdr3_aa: CARNEQGIYEQYF
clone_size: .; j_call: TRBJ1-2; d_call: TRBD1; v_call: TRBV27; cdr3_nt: TGTGCCAGCAGTTGTAATGCAGGGGGCGGCCACACCTTC; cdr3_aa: CASSCNAGGGHTF
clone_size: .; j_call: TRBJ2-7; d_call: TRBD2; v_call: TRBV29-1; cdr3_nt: TGCAGCGTTGAACAGGGACTAGCTTATATTTTCGACGAGCAGTACTTC; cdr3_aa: CSVEQGLAYIFDEQYF
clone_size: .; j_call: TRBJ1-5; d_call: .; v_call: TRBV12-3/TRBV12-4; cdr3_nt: TGTGCCAGCAGTCAACTTTTGGCCAATCAGCCCCAGCATTTT; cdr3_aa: CASSQLLANQPQHF